This T cell receptor beta chain emerged from a study of blood T cell repertoires in COVID-19. Across the whole study: Collection of acute and convalescent COVID-19 samples took place in the United States, Italy and Spain. Sources were T cells, B-cell-depleted T cells, or PBMCs; the material itself was cDNA or gDNA.

Germline V gene lookup returns CDR1 SGDLS and CDR2 YYNGEE. After removal of 3 bases from V and 7 bases from J, the junction contained 11 bases not matched to a gene. The CDR3 contains 17 residues. The protocol was immunoSEQ multiplex PCR, while the TCRdb copy is restricted to in-frame clones and leaves out a portion. The sample shows some 300,000 clones, approximately 91% of them seen only once. Sequencing was carried out using PBMCs or T cells enriched from blood (not recorded which). The V gene is TRBV9, the J gene TRBJ1-6; 9 bases agree with TRBD1. The receptor was isolated from a woman under 40 who had recovered from COVID-19. The CDR3 DNA reads TGTGCCAGCAGCGACGCACCGGGACAGGGTTTCAATTCACCCCTCCACTTT. Its translation: CASSDAPGQGFNSPLHF.